This TCR beta chain was identified in a study of blood T cell dynamics during melanoma immunotherapy. As for the study in general: Metastatic melanoma patients received first-line pembrolizumab or nivolumab plus ipilimumab.

Only in-frame clones appear in the TCRdb table, and some are missing; sequencing was by immunoSEQ multiplex PCR. The sample carries about 12,000 clones, approximately 90% recorded once. On this clone: Its antigen is unidentified. The same CDR3 arises from other DNA sequences in this sample as well.

Germline assignment: CDR1 SGHDT and CDR2 YYEEEE. The V and J ends lost 4 bases and 0 bases respectively, with 7 bases between them. The CDR3 loop spans 14 amino acids. The study, taken as a whole, reports: Clones driving repertoire changes may be melanoma-specific or general immune activation.

Time point of the sample: week 3, after first cycle of checkpoint inhibitor. The sequences come from blood, collected from a patient treated with checkpoint blockade. The chain combines TRBV5-6 with TRBJ1-4, with D hard to call. The clonotype originates from a human donor with melanoma. The CDR3 nucleotides read TGTGCCAGCAGCCTAATTGCAACTAATGAAAAACTGTTTTTT. Protein: CASSLIATNEKLFF.